This TCR beta chain was observed in a study of shared clonotypes between healthy human individuals. Naive CD8 cells lacked CD45RO and underwent positive selection for CCR7, leaving out terminally differentiated effector memory CD45RA+ cells. Every one of the donors was a Caucasian adult that lived in Nashville, Tennessee. Across several immunoSEQ plates, the genomic DNA of each subset was split evenly. Method: immunoSEQ multiplex PCR; TCRdb's copy keeps in-frame clones and lacks some. The sample lists roughly 2,000,000 clones; around 93% were seen once. Deletions cut 4 bases from V and 2 bases from J, with 12 bases between. This CDR3 contains 14 residues. The V gene's germline CDR1 is SGHAT and CDR2 FQNNGV.

The chain couples TRBV11-2 to TRBJ2-7, with D perhaps matching TRBD2 (6 bases). Sequenced input: naive CD8+ T cells from PBMCs. This receptor was obtained from a man between 18 and 35 years old in good health. Some clones in this sample may be carry-over from other donors' samples. For the CDR3, the DNA is TGTGCCAGCAGCTCCTTTAGCGGACCCTACGAGCAGTACTTC. This gives the protein CASSSFSGPYEQYF.